The present entry profiles one T cell receptor beta chain with its context. Generated by immunoSEQ multiplex PCR, the TCRdb table keeps only in-frame clones and is missing some. The data hold 160,000 or so clones, with approximately 93% observed a single time. The data were obtained in a study of blood T cell repertoires in COVID-19. The CDR3 runs to 17 residues. Germline loops: CDR1 SEHNR, CDR2 FQNEAQ (reference sequence). V was clipped by 5 bases and J by 7 bases; unmatched bases: 17. Seattle patients were enrolled while actively infected and followed longitudinally. The sample comprised peripheral blood. This chain links TRBV7-9 with TRBJ1-2, with 9 bases fitting TRBD1. The sequence was collected from a woman aged 60-75 years with COVID-19, enrolled during active disease. The CDR3 DNA reads as TGTGCCAGCAGCCCCTTAGTCTCCGGACAGGGGAGGGGTGGCTACACCTTC. Translation gives CASSPLVSGQGRGGYTF.